This is a list of T cell receptor beta chains from one sample in a study of blood T cell repertoires in COVID-19. Produced via immunoSEQ multiplex PCR; TCRdb's table is partial and in-frame only. The top ten hold 15% to 20% of the sample, which has about 110,000 clones, over 65% seen once. Sequenced material: peripheral blood. These TCRs come from a woman aged 55 to 70 with acute or convalescent COVID-19. CDR3s leave out the opening cysteine and the closing phenylalanine or tryptophan.

TRBJ1-1,TRBV27,ASSPDRLGEMNTEAF
TRBJ2-3,TRBV3-1/TRBV3-2,ASSQDLNTQY
TRBJ1-1,TRBV21-1,ASSCRPGYTEAF
TRBJ1-2,TRBV28,ASSLIPGGYT
TRBJ1-2,TRBV7-9,ASVRGEVYT
TRBJ2-1,TRBV28,ASSPSGSKNEQF
TRBJ1-3,TRBV18,ASSPRGQAGNTIY
TRBJ1-5,TRBV28,ASRPSTGFHSNQPQH
TRBJ1-5,TRBV28,ATTTGQSLGTQH
TRBJ1-1,TRBV3-1/TRBV3-2,ASSQAGVRTEAF
TRBJ2-1,TRBV5-4,ASSFGGTDYNEQF
TRBJ2-5,TRBV12-5,ASALAGGAETQY
TRBJ2-7,TRBV28,ASSLPHRPYEQY
TRBJ1-2,TRBV2,ASSGQGAILGYT
TRBJ1-1,TRBV18,ASSRASKTEAF
TRBJ1-5,TRBV2,ASSLDSQPQH
TRBJ2-7,TRBV28,ASSFSGWPYEQY
TRBJ1-2,TRBV6-5,ASSYAGSSYGYT
TRBJ1-5,TRBV5-1,ASSLTGNQPQH
TRBJ1-5,TRBV3-1/TRBV3-2,ASSRGHSNQPQH
TRBJ2-3,TRBV7-3,ASSYGMADTQY
TRBJ2-7,TRBV7-8,ASSPQGSGQY
TRBJ1-2,TRBV27,ASSIQGNYGYT
TRBJ2-3,TRBV5-4,ASSTDRGPHTDTQY
TRBJ1-3,TRBV5-1,ASSLDWGPGNTIY
TRBJ1-6,TRBV7-2,ASSLASRVDSPLH
TRBJ2-1,TRBV5-8,ASSTTTRRRYNEQF
TRBJ2-3,TRBV7-2,ASSPVGNGDFTDTQY
TRBJ1-6,TRBV7-2,ASSLAEGMGSPLH
TRBJ2-5,TRBV4-3,ASSQDLNTETQY
TRBJ2-1,TRBV5-5,ASSPRGGSLIENEQF
TRBJ2-1,TRBV7-9,ASSSAGTATYNEQF
TRBJ2-3,TRBV3-1/TRBV3-2,ASSQLSDTQY
TRBJ2-2,TRBV5-1,ASSLTLATNTGELF
TRBJ2-7,TRBV4-2,ASSQGTGNYEQY
TRBJ1-2,TRBV14,ASSPGEGYGYT
TRBJ1-4,TRBV30,AWGFGPEKLF
TRBJ2-2,TRBV18,ASSPASVAGELF
TRBJ1-1,TRBV4-1,ASSQILTGLANTEAF
TRBJ1-5,TRBV6-5,ASRADQPQH
TRBJ1-1,TRBV7-8,ASSFAVAGREAF
TRBJ1-1,TRBV19,ASSGRTGGIMNTEAF
TRBJ1-5,TRBV30,AASSGDQPQH
TRBJ1-3,TRBV3-1/TRBV3-2,ASSQMAGGNTIY
TRBJ2-7,TRBV7-8,ASSLFYEQY
TRBJ1-1,TRBV4-1,ASSQDSESPITEAF
TRBJ1-2,TRBV18,ASSPRQGQGYT
TRBJ1-3,TRBV30,AWSANSGNTIY
TRBJ1-1,TRBV5-1,ASSLEVSGGGF
TRBJ2-3,TRBV29-1,SVDPGTDTQY
TRBJ2-1,TRBV21-1,ASRLGQPGLASSDEQF
TRBJ2-3,TRBV7-8,ASSPHRADTQY
TRBJ1-2,TRBV28,ASSLGSGGYGYT